This T cell receptor beta chain was recorded in a study of shared clonotypes between healthy human individuals. The CDR3 covers 14 residues. The germline CDR1 and CDR2 sequences are MDHEN and SYDVKM. Trimming pared 5 bases from V and 4 bases from J, leaving 14 bases between. The method was immunoSEQ multiplex PCR; TCRdb's version includes in-frame clones alone and lacks a portion of them. The table has 2 million to 2.5 million clones, roughly 93% seen once; the top ten hold 0.3% to 0.4%. The V and J genes are TRBV28 and TRBJ2-5, with D perhaps matching TRBD1 (6 bases). Material for sequencing was naive CD4+ T cells from PBMCs. Subset given: CD45RA+ positively selected. This sequence originates from a man younger than 35 in good health. Some clones in this sample may be carry-over from other donors' samples. DNA for the CDR3: TGTGCCAGCAGTGAGGCAGGGGCGTTAGAGACCCAGTACTTC. Its translation is CASSEAGALETQYF.